These 3 T cell receptor beta chains originate from one sample sequenced in a study of T-cell memory formation after mild COVID-19 (dated by TCRdb to the early 2020s). Receptor amplification or capture employed 5' RACE. The sample was run on an Illumina NovaSeq 6000. Using fastp at Q25 and MiXCR, TCRdb reprocessed the public reads and kept productive beta chains. Duplicate CDR3 protein sequences are folded into a single record with the most common DNA and genes. The sample table lists approximately 350,000 distinct CDR3 sequences, 10% to 15% of them with a count of one. Of the sample, roughly a fifth falls within the top ten clones. The sample consisted of PBMCs or a T cell subset sorted from them (not recorded which). The receptors stem from a man between 18 and 29 years old who had mild COVID-19 (a few samples of this study predate the infection). The sample titles of this study are shuffled in the database, so cell type and time point are left out; the donor was told from shared clones.

J is TRBJ2-1 and V is TRBV25-1, with 10 bases lining up with TRBD1. The junction had 3 bases not matched to a gene; V was cut back by 0 bases and J by 7 bases. The CDR3 has 15 residues. Germline CDR1 and CDR2: MGHDK and SYGVNS. In DNA form, the CDR3 reads TGTGCCAGCAGTGAATACGGACAGGGGGGGAATGAGCAGTTCTTC. Translation: CASSEYGQGGNEQFF.

This clonotype was found a few times. The rearrangement links TRBV3-1 to TRBJ1-2, with D maybe TRBD1 (5 bases). The CDR3 contains 13 residues. Germline V gene sequence: CDR1 LGHDT, CDR2 YNNKEL (reference sequence). V lost 0 bases and J lost 5, with 7 bases in between. The CDR3 loop is CASSQDGTYGYTF. CDR3 nucleotide sequence: TGTGCCAGCAGCCAAGATGGGACTTATGGCTACACCTTC.

This clonotype has just a few counts. V gene TRBV6-5 combines with J gene TRBJ1-1; 7 nucleotides agree with TRBD1. Per the germline V gene, CDR1 is MNHEY and CDR2 is SVGAGI. The CDR3 runs 12 residues. V lost 7 bases and J lost 6; bases outside the gene matches: 5. The chain's CDR3 is CASIRQGAEAFF. The CDR3 region has the DNA TGTGCCAGCATTAGACAGGGCGCTGAAGCTTTCTTT.